This record concerns one T cell receptor beta chain sequence. This CDR3 region has 16 residues. V lost 1 base and J lost 5, with 16 bases in between. Germline V gene sequence: CDR1 KGHSH, CDR2 LQKENI. As originally analysed: Amplification of reference gene primers provided the estimated nucleated cell counts. TCRdb's table, derived via immunoSEQ multiplex PCR, lists solely in-frame clones and lacks some. For V, J and clone size, that table is used; D and trimming come from the DNA. Here the sample spans 81,000 or so clones, around four fifths being singletons. The record originates from a study of blood T cell repertoires in COVID-19.

The genes are TRBV18 and TRBJ2-3, with D perhaps TRBD1 (7 bases). The sequenced sample consisted of peripheral blood. The receptor's source is a woman in her 70s with active or convalescent COVID-19. CDR3: CASSPLLEGARDTQYF. In DNA, the CDR3 is TGTGCCAGCTCACCACTCCTGGAGGGGGCGAGAGATACGCAGTATTTT. The full variable domain, in which reference TRBV18 and TRBJ2-3 provide the parts outside the CDR3, is NAGVMQNPRHLVRRRGQEARLRCSPMKGHSHVYWYRQLPEEGLKFMVYLQKENIIDESGMPKERFSAEFPKEGPSILRIQQVVRGDSAAYFCASSPLLEGARDTQYFGPGTRLTVL.